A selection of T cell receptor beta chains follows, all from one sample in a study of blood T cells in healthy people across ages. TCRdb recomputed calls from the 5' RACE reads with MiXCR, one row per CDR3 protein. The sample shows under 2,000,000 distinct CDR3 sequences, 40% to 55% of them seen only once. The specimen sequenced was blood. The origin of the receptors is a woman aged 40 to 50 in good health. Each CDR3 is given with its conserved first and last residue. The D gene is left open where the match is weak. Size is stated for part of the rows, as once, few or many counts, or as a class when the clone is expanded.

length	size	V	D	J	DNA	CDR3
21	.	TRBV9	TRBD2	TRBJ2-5	TGTGCCAGCAGCACAACCCAGACTAGCGGGGGGATTCGAAGCTCCTACAATGAGCAGTACTTC	CASSTTQTSGGIRSSYNEQYF
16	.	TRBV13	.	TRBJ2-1	TGTGCCAGCAGCTTAGGGACCGGGACACCATCCGGTGAGCAGTTCTTC	CASSLGTGTPSGEQFF
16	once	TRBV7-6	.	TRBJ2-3	TGTGCCAGCAGCTTAGGCTCTGGACAGAGCACAGATACGCAGTATTTT	CASSLGSGQSTDTQYF
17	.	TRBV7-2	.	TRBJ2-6	TGTGCCAGCAGGCCGGGACGGATGACCTCTGGGGCCAACGTCCTGACTTTC	CASRPGRMTSGANVLTF
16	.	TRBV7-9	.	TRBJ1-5	TGTGCCAGCAGCGCACCGGGCCCCGGTCGCAATCAGCCCCAGCATTTT	CASSAPGPGRNQPQHF
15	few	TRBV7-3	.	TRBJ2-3	TGTGCCAGCAGCCCCCGCCTAGCGAACACAGATACGCAGTATTTT	CASSPRLANTDTQYF
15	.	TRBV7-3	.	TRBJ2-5	TGTGCCAGCAGTGCACTAGGGGGGGGAGGAGAGACCCAGTACTTC	CASSALGGGGETQYF
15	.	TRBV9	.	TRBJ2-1	TGTGCCAGCCAGAGGGGTAGCCGGGAACCAAATGAGCAGTTCTTC	CASQRGSREPNEQFF
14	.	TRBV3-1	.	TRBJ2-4	TGTGCCAGCAGCCAAGAACTCGTGACACAGGCCCCGTACTTC	CASSQELVTQAPYF
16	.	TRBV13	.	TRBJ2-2	TGTGCCAGCAGCTTCCTCCGGGACACTTACACCGGGGAGCTGTTTTTT	CASSFLRDTYTGELFF
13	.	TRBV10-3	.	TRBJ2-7	TGTGCCACCAACGGGCCGGTAGGAAACGAGCAGTACTTC	CATNGPVGNEQYF
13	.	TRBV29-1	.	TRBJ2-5	TGCAGCTGTTCAGGGGTTGGTCGAGAGACCCAGTACTTC	CSCSGVGRETQYF
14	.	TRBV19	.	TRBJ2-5	TGTGCCAGTAAAGGCGGGGGCAACCAAGAGACCCAGTACTTC	CASKGGGNQETQYF
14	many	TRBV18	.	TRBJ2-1	TGTGCCAGCAGCCCCCAAGGTTCCTACAATGAGCAGTTCTTC	CASSPQGSYNEQFF
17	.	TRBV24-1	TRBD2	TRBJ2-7	TGTGCCACCAGTGATCCTACCGGGACTAGCGGAAACAATGAGCAGTACTTC	CATSDPTGTSGNNEQYF
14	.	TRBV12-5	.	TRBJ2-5	TGTGCTAGTGGTTTGGGGCAGGGGTCAGAGACCCAGTACTTC	CASGLGQGSETQYF
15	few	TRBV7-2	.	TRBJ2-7	TGTGCCAGCAGCATTAGCGGAGCCTCCTCCTACGAGCAGTACTTC	CASSISGASSYEQYF